The 25 T cell receptor beta chains below come from one sample, sequenced in a study of blood T cell repertoires in COVID-19. The table came from immunoSEQ multiplex PCR; TCRdb's copy has only in-frame clones and leaves some out. The sample carries 120,000 to 150,000 clones, 80% to 85% recorded once. Sample: peripheral blood. These receptors came from a man aged 25 to 45 with COVID-19, enrolled during active disease.

About this clone itself: Germline is not matched at one junction end, which may reflect a read error. The gene calls are TRBV27 and TRBJ2-2; 7 nucleotides match TRBD1. CDR1 is MNHEY and CDR2 is SMNVEV in the germline V gene (reference sequence). This CDR3 spans 14 amino acids. In DNA form, the CDR3 reads TGTGCCAGCAGTTCCGGACAGGTACCCGGAGAGCTGTTTTTT. This codes for CASSSGQVPGELFF.

The gene calls are TRBV20-1 and TRBJ2-7; 7 positions agree with TRBD2. Germline CDR1 is DFQATT and CDR2 is SNEGSKA (reference sequence). The CDR3 runs 11 residues. The trim removed 3 bases at V and 6 bases at J, leaving 2 bases unmatched. In nucleotides, the CDR3 is TGCAGTGCTAGCGGGGGGAGCGAGCAGTACTTC. Protein sequence: CSASGGSEQYF.

This sequence joins TRBV5-1 and TRBJ2-1, with TRBD2 matching over 15 bases. Germline V CDR1 and CDR2: SGHRS, YFSETQ. Trimming removed 7 bases from V and 6 bases from J; junction bases left unmatched: 2. This CDR3 has 14 residues. The CDR3 loop is CASGLAGGTNEQFF. DNA for the CDR3: TGCGCCAGCGGACTAGCGGGAGGGACCAATGAGCAGTTCTTC. Full variable domain (remainder filled in from reference TRBV5-1 and TRBJ2-1): KAGVTQTPRYLIKTRGQQVTLSCSPISGHRSVSWYQQTPGQGLQFLFEYFSETQRNKGNFPGRFSGRQFSNSRSEMNVSTLELGDSALYLCASGLAGGTNEQFFGPGTRLTVL.

This clone appeared a few times. The chain recombines TRBV6-5 with TRBJ2-1; 10 bases are a match to TRBD2. V gave up 8 bases and J gave up 6 bases; unmatched junction bases: 7. Germline-derived CDR1 and CDR2 are MNHEY and SVGAGI. The CDR3 is made up of 14 amino acids. For the CDR3, the DNA is TGTGCCAGCCAGAGCGCTAGCGGGGGCAATGAGCAGTTCTTC. Translated, it gives CASQSASGGNEQFF.

The V gene is TRBV5-5, the J gene TRBJ2-7; D is ambiguous. CDR3 size: 14 residues. Germline V gives CDR1 SGHKS, CDR2 YYEKEE (reference sequence). V was pared by 0 bases and J by 6 bases, with 13 bases between. The CDR3 bases are TGTGCCAGCAGCTTGGGATTGCTAACTCTCGAGCAGTACTTC. This encodes CASSLGLLTLEQYF.

The chain couples TRBV9 to TRBJ1-4, with D unresolved. Germline CDR1 and CDR2: SGDLS and YYNGEE. Trimming removed 4 bases at V and 0 bases at J, with 7 bases between. The length of the CDR3 is 14 residues. DNA of the CDR3: TGTGCCAGCAGCCCAGGCTCAACTAATGAAAAACTGTTTTTT. It yields the protein CASSPGSTNEKLFF.

This chain links TRBV15 with TRBJ2-7; D call uncertain. The CDR3 sequence is 14 residues long. Per germline, CDR1 LNHNV and CDR2 YYDKDF (reference sequence). The germline V and J ends were trimmed by 0 bases and 1 base, with 7 bases remaining between them. The CDR3 sequence is CATSRDRLSYEQYF. The CDR3 nucleotides are TGTGCCACCAGCAGAGACAGGCTTTCCTACGAGCAGTACTTC.

This rearrangement joins TRBV6-5 to TRBJ1-1, with TRBD1 matching over 9 bases. Per germline, CDR1 MNHEY and CDR2 SVGAGI. The length of the CDR3 is 13 residues. The junction had 2 bases not matched to a gene; V was cut back by 6 bases and J by 3 bases. The CDR3 is CASRRDRDTEAFF. CDR3 in DNA: TGTGCCAGCAGGAGGGACAGGGACACTGAAGCTTTCTTT.

This rearrangement joins TRBV3-1 (or the pseudogene TRBV3-2) to TRBJ2-6, with D uncertain. V dropped 3 bases and J dropped 1 base, with 7 bases sitting between them. The CDR3 sequence is 15 residues long. Germline CDR1 is LGHDT and CDR2 is YNNKEL (reference sequence). CDR3 in amino acids: CASSQALSGANVLTF. The DNA for the CDR3 is TGTGCCAGCAGCCAGGCCCTTTCTGGGGCCAACGTCCTGACTTTC.

The chain employs TRBV28 and TRBJ1-6, with D tentatively TRBD1 (6 bases). In germline, CDR1 is MDHEN, CDR2 SYDVKM. The CDR3 runs to 14 residues. The V gene lost 3 bases and the J gene lost 6 bases, with 9 bases spanning the gap. The CDR3 reads CASSFQGFNSPLHF. CDR3 DNA sequence: TGTGCCAGCAGTTTCCAGGGGTTTAATTCACCCCTCCACTTT. The full variable domain, with the rest looked up from reference TRBV28 and TRBJ1-6, is DVKVTQSSRYLVKRTGEKVFLECVQDMDHENMFWYRQDPGLGLRLIYFSYDVKMKEKGDIPEGYSVSREKKERFSLILESASTNQTSMYLCASSFQGFNSPLHFGNGTRLTVT.

The V and J genes are TRBV19 and TRBJ1-1; unclear D gene. Per germline, CDR1 LNHDA and CDR2 SQIVND (reference sequence). CDR3 length: 15 amino acids. V lost 4 bases and J 1 base, leaving 13 bases between the germline ends. Written as DNA, the CDR3 is TGTGCCAGTAGTAGTGGTCTGGCAACGAACACTGAAGCTTTCTTT. Its translation is CASSSGLATNTEAFF.

Within the sample, this clone is medium-sized (0.01 to 0.1%). This rearrangement joins TRBV3-1 (or the pseudogene TRBV3-2) to TRBJ1-1; a possible D gene is TRBD1 (6 bases). Per the germline V gene, CDR1 is LGHDT and CDR2 is YNNKEL (reference sequence). Deletions cut 2 bases from V and 11 bases from J, with 18 bases between. The CDR3 is made up of 14 amino acids. The CDR3: CASSQTDRSRRAFF. Here the CDR3 DNA reads TGTGCCAGCAGCCAAACCGACAGGTCCCGGAGGGCTTTCTTT.

The rearrangement uses TRBV9 and TRBJ1-4, with 8 bases that match TRBD1. The V segment lost 3 bases and the J segment 10 bases; nucleotides outside the gene matches: 11. CDR3 length equals 15 residues. The germline gives CDR1 SGDLS, CDR2 YYNGEE. DNA of the CDR3: TGTGCCAGCAGCGCCACAGGGGGTATGGGGGGAAAACTGTTTTTT. It yields the protein CASSATGGMGGKLFF.

The chain carries TRBV19 and TRBJ1-5; no clear D gene. CDR1 and CDR2 (germline): LNHDA, SQIVND (reference sequence). The CDR3 is 14 amino acids. V was cut by 3 bases and J by 3 bases, with 9 bases left in between. As DNA, the CDR3 is TGTGCCAGTAGTATTTCAAGCGTCAATCAGCCCCAGCATTTT. Amino acids: CASSISSVNQPQHF.

The chain employs TRBV20-1 and TRBJ2-7, with D unresolved. Germline V gives CDR1 DFQATT, CDR2 SNEGSKA (reference sequence). The CDR3 contains 11 residues. V gave up 3 bases and J gave up 5 bases, with 8 bases separating them. CDR3 amino acids: CSARRPHEQYF. CDR3 sequence (DNA): TGCAGTGCTAGGCGGCCGCACGAGCAGTACTTC.

The chain is built from TRBV2 and TRBJ2-1, with 7 bases aligning to TRBD1. Looked up from germline, CDR1 is SNHLY and CDR2 is FYNNEI. The CDR3 loop spans 11 amino acids. V lost 8 bases, J lost 8 bases, and 3 bases stayed unmatched. The CDR3 DNA follows: TGTGCCAGCTCGACAGGGTATGAGCAGTTCTTC. The encoded protein is CASSTGYEQFF.

There are a few counts of this clone. The V call is TRBV12-3 or TRBV12-4, the J call TRBJ1-2, with unresolved D. V lost 7 bases and J 4 bases, leaving 10 bases between the germline ends. There are 12 residues in the CDR3. The chain's CDR3 is CASTRSGYGYTF. CDR3 in DNA: TGTGCCAGCACACGGAGTGGCTATGGCTACACCTTC.

J is TRBJ2-3 and V is TRBV19; D not resolved. The ends were cut back, 1 base at V and 2 bases at J, with 10 bases in the middle. This CDR3 is 15 amino acids long. The germline V gene encodes CDR1 LNHDA and CDR2 SQIVND (reference sequence). The CDR3 nucleotides read TGTGCCAGTAGTATAGTGCAGCGAGACACAGATACGCAGTATTTT. This sequence encodes CASSIVQRDTDTQYF.

The gene calls are TRBV7-8 and TRBJ2-7; D is possibly TRBD2 (6 bases). The CDR3 spans 14 residues. The germline V gene has CDR1 SGHVS and CDR2 FQNEAQ. With 1 base removed from V and 4 bases from J, the gap between germline ends came to 11 bases. The CDR3 is CASSLDGRPYEQYF. The CDR3 nucleotides read TGTGCCAGCAGCTTAGACGGGAGACCTTACGAGCAGTACTTC.

The gene calls are TRBV5-1 and TRBJ2-7, with 8 bases lining up with TRBD2. The CDR3 sequence is 14 residues long. J lost 1 base, V lost 7 bases, and 7 bases had no gene match. The V gene's germline CDR1 is SGHRS and CDR2 YFSETQ. CDR3 sequence: CASYSGIGSYEQYF. CDR3 coding DNA: TGCGCCAGCTATAGCGGGATCGGTTCCTACGAGCAGTACTTC. Based on the CDR3 plus reference TRBV5-1 and TRBJ2-7, the full variable domain is KAGVTQTPRYLIKTRGQQVTLSCSPISGHRSVSWYQQTPGQGLQFLFEYFSETQRNKGNFPGRFSGRQFSNSRSEMNVSTLELGDSALYLCASYSGIGSYEQYFGPGTRLTVT.

This clone came up once. The chain combines TRBV2 with TRBJ2-7, with 7 bases matching TRBD1. V shed 2 bases, J shed 6 bases, and the junction held 7 bases outside the gene matches. Germline V gives CDR1 SNHLY, CDR2 FYNNEI. This CDR3 has 14 amino acids. The CDR3 here is CASSENRGLGEQYF. The DNA of the CDR3 is TGTGCCAGCAGTGAAAACAGGGGATTGGGCGAGCAGTACTTC.

The chain combines TRBV4-1 with TRBJ2-3; TRBD2 agrees at 11 bases. The CDR3 has 16 residues. After removal of 4 bases from V and 0 bases from J, the junction contained 3 bases not matched to a gene. Germline lookup yields CDR1 MGHRA and CDR2 YSYEKL. For the CDR3, the DNA is TGCGCCAGCAGCCTCGGGACTAGCGGAAGCACAGATACGCAGTATTTT. Its protein is CASSLGTSGSTDTQYF.

In its sample, this clone was seen once. This chain links TRBV29-1 with TRBJ2-7; D perhaps matches TRBD1 (5 bases). Trimming removed 6 bases at V and 4 bases at J, with 19 bases between. Looked up from germline, CDR1 is SQVTM and CDR2 is ANQGSEA. The CDR3 spans 14 residues. The CDR3 here is CSVPNRDSRYEQYF. In DNA form, the CDR3 reads TGCAGCGTCCCGAACCGCGACAGCCGATACGAGCAGTACTTC.

This sequence joins TRBV14 and TRBJ2-7; D may be TRBD1 (5 bases). The CDR3 runs 16 residues. Germline CDR1 and CDR2: SGHDN and FVKESK. V shed 1 base and J shed 0 bases, with 13 bases lying between them. CDR3 in amino acids: CASSQAQGVNSYEQYF. DNA of the CDR3: TGTGCCAGCAGCCAAGCTCAGGGCGTTAACTCCTACGAGCAGTACTTC.

The chain carries TRBV18 and TRBJ2-5; TRBD1 aligns across 8 bases. V shed 3 bases, J shed 5 bases, and the junction held 8 bases outside the gene matches. This CDR3 region has 15 residues. The V gene's germline CDR1 is KGHSH and CDR2 LQKENI. The CDR3 loop reads CASSPFWTGMETQYF. The CDR3 nucleotides read TGTGCCAGCTCACCCTTCTGGACAGGGATGGAGACCCAGTACTTC.